This T cell receptor (beta chain) was observed in a study of blood T cell repertoires in COVID-19. At the level of the study: PBMCs, B-cell-depleted T cells, or T cells were the source of the cDNA or gDNA that made up the material.

Germline assignment: CDR1 LGHNA and CDR2 YNFKEQ. The V and J ends lost 2 bases and 4 bases respectively, with 27 bases between them. This CDR3 is 19 amino acids long. This clone was picked up a small number of times. In the source study's methods: The authors estimated nucleated cell counts from reference gene primer amplification. Sequencing was performed with immunoSEQ multiplex PCR; in TCRdb, only in-frame clones are kept and a portion is missing. The D gene and trimming were derived from the DNA, and the V and J assignments and clone size from that table. The table shows about 230,000 clones, with 70% to 90% occurring only once.

The sample was peripheral blood. The gene calls are TRBV4-2 and TRBJ2-7; tentative D call: TRBD1 (6 bases). The TCR was taken from a man in his forties or fifties with acute or convalescent COVID-19. The CDR3 protein is CASSQPPRLGDRPVYEQYF. The CDR3 region has the DNA TGTGCCAGCAGCCAACCCCCCAGACTCGGCGACAGGCCCGTTTACGAGCAGTACTTC.